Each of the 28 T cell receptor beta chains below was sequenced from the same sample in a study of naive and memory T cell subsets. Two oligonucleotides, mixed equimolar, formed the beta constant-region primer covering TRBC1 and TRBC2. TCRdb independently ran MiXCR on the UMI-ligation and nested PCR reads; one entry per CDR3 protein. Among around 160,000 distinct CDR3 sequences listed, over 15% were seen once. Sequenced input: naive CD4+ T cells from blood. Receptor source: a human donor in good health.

CDR3 loop: CASRVDTSTDTQYF. CDR3 coding DNA: TGTGCCAGCAGAGTAGACACCTCCACAGATACGCAGTATTTT. The V and J genes are TRBV12-3 or TRBV12-4 and TRBJ2-3, with D hard to call. V was trimmed by 6 bases and J by 2 bases, leaving 12 bases between them. The CDR3 is made up of 14 amino acids.

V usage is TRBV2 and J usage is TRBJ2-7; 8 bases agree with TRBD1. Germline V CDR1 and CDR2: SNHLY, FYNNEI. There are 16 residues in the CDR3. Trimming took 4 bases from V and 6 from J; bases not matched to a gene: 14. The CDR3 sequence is CASSASEVTGEAEQYF. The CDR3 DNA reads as TGTGCCAGCAGTGCGTCTGAGGTGACAGGGGAGGCCGAGCAGTACTTC.

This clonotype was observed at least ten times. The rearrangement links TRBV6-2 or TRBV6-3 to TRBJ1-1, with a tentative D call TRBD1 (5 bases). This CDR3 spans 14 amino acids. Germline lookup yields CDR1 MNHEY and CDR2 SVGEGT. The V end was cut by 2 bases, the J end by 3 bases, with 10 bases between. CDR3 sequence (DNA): TGTGCCAGCAGTTACAGCGGGGGGTACACTGAAGCTTTCTTT. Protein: CASSYSGGYTEAFF.

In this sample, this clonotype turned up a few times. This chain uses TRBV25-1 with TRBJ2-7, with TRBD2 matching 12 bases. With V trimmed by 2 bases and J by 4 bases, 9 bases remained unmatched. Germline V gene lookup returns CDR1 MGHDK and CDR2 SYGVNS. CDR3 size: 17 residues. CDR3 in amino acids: CASSEKQWTSGMYEQYF. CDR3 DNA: TGTGCCAGCAGTGAAAAACAATGGACTAGCGGGATGTACGAGCAGTACTTC.

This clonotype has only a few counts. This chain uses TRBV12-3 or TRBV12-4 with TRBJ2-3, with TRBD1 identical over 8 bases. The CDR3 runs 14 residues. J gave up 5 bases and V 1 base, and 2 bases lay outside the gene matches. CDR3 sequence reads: CASSLGRGLDTQYF. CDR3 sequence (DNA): TGTGCCAGCAGTTTAGGCAGGGGGCTAGATACGCAGTATTTT.

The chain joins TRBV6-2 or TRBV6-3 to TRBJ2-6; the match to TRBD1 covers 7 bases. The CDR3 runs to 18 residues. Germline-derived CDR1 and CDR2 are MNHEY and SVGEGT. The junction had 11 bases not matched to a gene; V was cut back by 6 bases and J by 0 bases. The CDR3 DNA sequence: TGTGCCAGCAGCCCAAGACAGGGCCGGATCTCTGGGGCCAACGTCCTGACTTTC. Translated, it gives CASSPRQGRISGANVLTF.

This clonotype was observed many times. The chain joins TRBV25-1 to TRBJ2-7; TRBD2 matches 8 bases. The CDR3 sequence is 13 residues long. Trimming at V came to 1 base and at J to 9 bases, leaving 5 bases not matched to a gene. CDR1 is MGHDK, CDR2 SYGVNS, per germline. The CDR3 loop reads CASSESGGPGQYF. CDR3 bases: TGTGCCAGCAGTGAATCGGGAGGGCCCGGGCAGTACTTC.

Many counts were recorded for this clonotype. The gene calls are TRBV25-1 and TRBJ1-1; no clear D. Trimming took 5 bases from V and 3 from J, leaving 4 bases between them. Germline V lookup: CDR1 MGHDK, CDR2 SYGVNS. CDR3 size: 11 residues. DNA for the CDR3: TGTGCCAGCAGTTCGTACACTGAAGCTTTCTTT. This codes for CASSSYTEAFF.

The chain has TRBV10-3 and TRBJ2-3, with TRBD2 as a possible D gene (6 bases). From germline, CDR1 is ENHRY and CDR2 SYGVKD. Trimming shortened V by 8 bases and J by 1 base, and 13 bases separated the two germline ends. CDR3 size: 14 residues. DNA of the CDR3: TGTGCCATCTCTCCGGGAGTGGGCACAGATACGCAGTATTTT. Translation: CAISPGVGTDTQYF.

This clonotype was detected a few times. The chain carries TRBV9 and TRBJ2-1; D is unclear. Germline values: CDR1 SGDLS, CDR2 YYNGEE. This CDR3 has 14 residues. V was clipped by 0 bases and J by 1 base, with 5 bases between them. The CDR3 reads CASSVGGSYNEQFF. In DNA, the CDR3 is TGTGCCAGCAGCGTAGGCGGTTCCTACAATGAGCAGTTCTTC.

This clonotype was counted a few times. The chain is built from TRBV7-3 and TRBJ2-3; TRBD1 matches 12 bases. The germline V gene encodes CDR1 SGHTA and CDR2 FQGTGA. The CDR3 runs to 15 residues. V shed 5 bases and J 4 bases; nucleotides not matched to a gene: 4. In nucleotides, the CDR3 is TGTGCCAGCAGCCTGGGACAGGGGGCGGCAGATACGCAGTATTTT. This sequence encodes CASSLGQGAADTQYF.

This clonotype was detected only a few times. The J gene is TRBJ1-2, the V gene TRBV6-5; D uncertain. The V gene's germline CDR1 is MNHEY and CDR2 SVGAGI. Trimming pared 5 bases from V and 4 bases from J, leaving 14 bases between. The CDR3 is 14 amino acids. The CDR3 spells CASSRSPQTYGYTF. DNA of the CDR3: TGTGCCAGCAGTCGAAGTCCACAGACCTATGGCTACACCTTC.

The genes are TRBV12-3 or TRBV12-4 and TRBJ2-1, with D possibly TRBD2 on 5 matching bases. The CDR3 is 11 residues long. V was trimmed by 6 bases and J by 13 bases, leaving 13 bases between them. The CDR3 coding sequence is TGTGCCAGCAGCTCCCGGGGAGAACAGTTCTTC. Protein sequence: CASSSRGEQFF.

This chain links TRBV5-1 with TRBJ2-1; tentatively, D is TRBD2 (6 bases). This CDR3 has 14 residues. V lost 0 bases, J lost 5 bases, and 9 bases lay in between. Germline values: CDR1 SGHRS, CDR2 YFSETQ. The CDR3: CASSLAGSNNEQFF. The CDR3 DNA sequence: TGCGCCAGCAGCTTGGCCGGGAGCAACAATGAGCAGTTCTTC.

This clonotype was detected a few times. The CDR3 coding sequence is TGTGCCAGCAGCTTAGGGCTTTATCTATTAGATACGCAGTATTTT. Translating gives CASSLGLYLLDTQYF. V is TRBV7-2 and J is TRBJ2-3; D remains ambiguous. This CDR3 comprises 15 residues. Germline CDR1 reads SGHTA; CDR2 reads FQGNSA. Trimming removed 1 base at V and 5 bases at J, with 13 bases between.

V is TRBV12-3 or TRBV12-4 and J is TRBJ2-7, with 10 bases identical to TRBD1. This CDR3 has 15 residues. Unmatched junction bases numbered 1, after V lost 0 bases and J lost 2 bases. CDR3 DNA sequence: TGTGCCAGCAGTTTAGCGGGACAGGGGACCTACGAGCAGTACTTC. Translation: CASSLAGQGTYEQYF.

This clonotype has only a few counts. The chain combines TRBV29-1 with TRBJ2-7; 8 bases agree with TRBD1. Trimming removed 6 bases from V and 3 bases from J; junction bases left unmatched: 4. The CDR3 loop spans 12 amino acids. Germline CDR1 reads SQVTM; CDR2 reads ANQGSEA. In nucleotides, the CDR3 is TGCAGCGTCGTGGACAGGGTCTACGAGCAGTACTTC. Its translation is CSVVDRVYEQYF.

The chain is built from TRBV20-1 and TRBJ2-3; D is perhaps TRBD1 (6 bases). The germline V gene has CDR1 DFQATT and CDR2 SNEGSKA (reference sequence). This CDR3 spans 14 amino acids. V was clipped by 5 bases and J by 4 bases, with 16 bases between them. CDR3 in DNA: TGCAGTGCTCCCCGGACAGACGGGGCAGATACGCAGTATTTT. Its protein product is CSAPRTDGADTQYF.

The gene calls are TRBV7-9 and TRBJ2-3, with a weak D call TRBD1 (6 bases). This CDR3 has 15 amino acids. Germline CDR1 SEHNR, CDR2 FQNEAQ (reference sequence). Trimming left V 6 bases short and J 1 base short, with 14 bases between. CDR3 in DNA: TGTGCCAGCAGTACACCGGACAGACGCACAGATACGCAGTATTTT. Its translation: CASSTPDRRTDTQYF.

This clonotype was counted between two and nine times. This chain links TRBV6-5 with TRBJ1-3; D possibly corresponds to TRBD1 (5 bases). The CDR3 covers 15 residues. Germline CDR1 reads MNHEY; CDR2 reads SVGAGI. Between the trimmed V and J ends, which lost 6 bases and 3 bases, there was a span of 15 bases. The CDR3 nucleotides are TGTGCCAGCAGCCGCTTGGGGGGAGGTGGAAACACCATATATTTT. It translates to CASSRLGGGGNTIYF.

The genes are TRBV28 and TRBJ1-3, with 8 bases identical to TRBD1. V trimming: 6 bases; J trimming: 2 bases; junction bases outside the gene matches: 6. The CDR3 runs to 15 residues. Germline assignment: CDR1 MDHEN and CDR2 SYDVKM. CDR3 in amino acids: CASSRTGWPGNTIYF. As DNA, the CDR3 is TGTGCCAGCAGCAGGACAGGGTGGCCTGGAAACACCATATATTTT.

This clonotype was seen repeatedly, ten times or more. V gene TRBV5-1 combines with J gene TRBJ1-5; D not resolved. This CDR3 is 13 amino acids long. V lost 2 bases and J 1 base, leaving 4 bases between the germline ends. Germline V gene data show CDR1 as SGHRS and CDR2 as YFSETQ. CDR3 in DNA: TGCGCCAGCAGCTTAGGAAGCAATCAGCCCCAGCATTTT. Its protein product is CASSLGSNQPQHF.

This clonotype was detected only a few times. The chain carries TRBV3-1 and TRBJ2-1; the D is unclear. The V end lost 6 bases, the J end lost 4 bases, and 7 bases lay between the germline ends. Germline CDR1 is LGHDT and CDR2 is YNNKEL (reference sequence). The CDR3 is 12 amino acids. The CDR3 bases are TGTGCCAGCAGGGACCGATACAATGAGCAGTTCTTC. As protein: CASRDRYNEQFF.

Here the CDR3 DNA reads TGTGCCAGCAGAGGGACTAGCGGGGATACCGGGGAGCTGTTTTTT. It encodes CASRGTSGDTGELFF. The rearrangement links TRBV12-3 or TRBV12-4 to TRBJ2-2, with 13 positions matching TRBD2. CDR3 length: 15 amino acids. V shed 6 bases, J shed 5 bases, and the junction held 3 bases outside the gene matches.

CDR3 sequence reads: CASSLPAPHSNYGYTF. CDR3 coding DNA: TGTGCCAGCAGCTTACCTGCCCCCCACAGCAACTATGGCTACACCTTC. The genes are TRBV7-2 and TRBJ1-2, with unresolved D. Germline CDR1 SGHTA, CDR2 FQGNSA. V shed 2 bases and J shed 2 bases, with 15 bases lying between them. The CDR3 spans 16 residues.

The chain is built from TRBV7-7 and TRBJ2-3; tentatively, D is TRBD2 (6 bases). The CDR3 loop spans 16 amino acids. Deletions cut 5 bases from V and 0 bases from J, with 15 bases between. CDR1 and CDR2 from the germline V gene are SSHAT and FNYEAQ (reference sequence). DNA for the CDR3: TGTGCCAGCAGCCAAGGCGGGGCGGGTAGCACAGATACGCAGTATTTT. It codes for CASSQGGAGSTDTQYF. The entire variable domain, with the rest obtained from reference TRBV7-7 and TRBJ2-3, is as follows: GAGVSQSPRYKVTKRGQDVTLRCDPISSHATLYWYQQALGQGPEFLTYFNYEAQPDKSGLPSDRFSAERPEGSISTLTIQRTEQRDSAMYRCASSQGGAGSTDTQYFGPGTRLTVL.

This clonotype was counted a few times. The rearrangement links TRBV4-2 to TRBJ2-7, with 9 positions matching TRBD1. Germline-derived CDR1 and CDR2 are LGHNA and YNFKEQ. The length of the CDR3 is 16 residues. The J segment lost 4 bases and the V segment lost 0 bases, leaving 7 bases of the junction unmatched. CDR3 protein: CASSQDPGTGFYEQYF. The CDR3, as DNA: TGTGCCAGCAGCCAAGATCCTGGGACAGGGTTTTACGAGCAGTACTTC.

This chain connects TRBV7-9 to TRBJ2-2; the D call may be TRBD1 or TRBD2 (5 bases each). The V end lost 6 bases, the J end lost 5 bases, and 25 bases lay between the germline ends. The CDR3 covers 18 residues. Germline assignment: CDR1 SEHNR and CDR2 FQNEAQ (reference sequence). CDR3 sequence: CASSSSPRDAKWTGELFF. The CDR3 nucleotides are TGTGCCAGCAGTTCATCACCGAGGGACGCTAAGTGGACCGGGGAGCTGTTTTTT.